The 23 T cell receptor beta chains given below trace back to one sample, sequenced in a study of T cells after yellow fever vaccination. One entry per CDR3 protein results from TCRdb running MiXCR on the 5' RACE reads. This table holds around 320,000 distinct CDR3 sequences, around 11% found once. The source material was CD4+ T cells sorted from PBMCs, sampled 45 days after the yellow fever booster vaccination. These receptors came from a man aged 18 to 29 who received the YFV17D yellow fever vaccine.

This clonotype was found a few times. CDR3 sequence (DNA): TGCGCCAGCAGCCCCCGACTAGCGGGGGGCGGGGATACGCAGTATTTT. Translating it yields CASSPRLAGGGDTQYF. The V and J genes are TRBV5-1 and TRBJ2-3; TRBD2 matches at 13 bases. Germline CDR1 is SGHRS and CDR2 is YFSETQ. The CDR3 has 16 residues. With V trimmed by 4 bases and J by 6 bases, 8 bases remained unmatched.

V gene TRBV5-1 combines with J gene TRBJ2-1; 7 bases map to TRBD2. Germline CDR1 and CDR2: SGHRS and YFSETQ. J lost 0 bases, V lost 0 bases, and 6 bases had no gene match. CDR3 length: 17 residues. The CDR3, as DNA: TGCGCCAGCAGCTTGGCCTCATGGGGGGGCTCCTACAATGAGCAGTTCTTC. The encoded protein is CASSLASWGGSYNEQFF. The full variable domain, rest sourced from reference TRBV5-1 and TRBJ2-1, is KAGVTQTPRYLIKTRGQQVTLSCSPISGHRSVSWYQQTPGQGLQFLFEYFSETQRNKGNFPGRFSGRQFSNSRSEMNVSTLELGDSALYLCASSLASWGGSYNEQFFGPGTRLTVL.

The rearrangement links TRBV7-3 to TRBJ1-1, with no clear D. V lost 1 base to trimming and J lost 1 base, with 10 bases between them. Germline CDR1 and CDR2: SGHTA and FQGTGA. CDR3 length: 15 amino acids. CDR3: CASSLIGIGNTEAFF. DNA of the CDR3: TGTGCCAGCAGCTTAATCGGGATAGGGAACACTGAAGCTTTCTTT.

This clonotype showed up just a few times. The gene calls are TRBV20-1 and TRBJ2-3, with unresolved D. Germline V gives CDR1 DFQATT, CDR2 SNEGSKA (reference sequence). This CDR3 has 14 amino acids. V was cut by 7 bases and J by 0 bases, with 14 bases left in between. CDR3 sequence: CSEGRATSTDTQYF. In DNA, the CDR3 is TGCAGTGAAGGTCGGGCGACTAGCACAGATACGCAGTATTTT.

This rearrangement joins TRBV28 to TRBJ2-2, with D perhaps TRBD1 (5 bases). V gave up 8 bases and J gave up 1 base, with 17 bases separating them. The CDR3 is 16 amino acids. CDR1 is MDHEN and CDR2 is SYDVKM in the germline V gene. The CDR3 protein is CASLPPLGVNTGELFF. In nucleotides, the CDR3 is TGTGCCAGCCTCCCCCCCTTAGGGGTGAACACCGGGGAGCTGTTTTTT.

This chain joins TRBV10-3 and TRBJ2-3, with 11 nucleotides matching TRBD2. This CDR3 is 16 amino acids long. The J segment lost 0 bases and the V segment lost 7 bases, leaving 6 bases of the junction unmatched. The germline CDR1 and CDR2 sequences are ENHRY and SYGVKD. The CDR3 DNA reads TGTGCCATCAATCTAGCGGGGGGTTTCAGCACAGATACGCAGTATTTT. It translates to CAINLAGGFSTDTQYF.

The CDR3 is CATRPEAQPIQYF. CDR3 in DNA: TGTGCCACCAGGCCGGAAGCCCAACCCATTCAGTACTTC. The chain is built from TRBV15 and TRBJ2-4; unclear D gene. Trimming took off 6 bases at V and 9 bases at J, with 15 bases between the two ends. CDR1 is LNHNV and CDR2 is YYDKDF in the germline V gene (reference sequence). This CDR3 is built from 13 residues.

The rearrangement joins TRBV7-9 to TRBJ1-1; D is ambiguous. This CDR3 has 12 amino acids. The germline gives CDR1 SEHNR, CDR2 FQNEAQ (reference sequence). The germline V and J ends were trimmed by 7 bases and 4 bases, with 10 bases remaining between them. The CDR3 DNA follows: TGTGCCAGCACCAATGGGGTCACTGAAGCTTTCTTT. It codes for CASTNGVTEAFF. Based on the CDR3 plus reference TRBV7-9 and TRBJ1-1, the full variable domain is DTGVSQNPRHKITKRGQNVTFRCDPISEHNRLYWYRQTLGQGPEFLTYFQNEAQLEKSRLLSDRFSAERPKGSFSTLEIQRTEQGDSAMYLCASTNGVTEAFFGQGTRLTVV.

The gene calls are TRBV28 and TRBJ2-7, with 9 bases aligning to TRBD1. Germline CDR1 reads MDHEN; CDR2 reads SYDVKM. Trimming took 5 bases from V and 1 from J; bases not matched to a gene: 9. CDR3 length equals 16 residues. The CDR3 is CASSSLQGASSYEQYV. The DNA of the CDR3 is TGTGCCAGCAGTAGCTTACAGGGGGCATCGTCCTACGAGCAGTACGTC.

The chain recombines TRBV4-1 with TRBJ1-2; unclear D gene. Per germline, CDR1 MGHRA and CDR2 YSYEKL. The CDR3 totals 17 residues. V was shortened by 0 bases and J by 4 bases, with 18 bases between the two germline ends. The CDR3 DNA follows: TGCGCCAGCAGCCAAGATTTGTCGGAAGCGCGTCGCTATGGCTACACCTTC. Its translation is CASSQDLSEARRYGYTF.

This clonotype was counted only a few times. This CDR3 reads CSAGGGAQYF. CDR3 nucleotide sequence: TGCAGTGCTGGCGGGGGGGCCCAGTACTTC. The chain employs TRBV20-1 and TRBJ2-5; 9 nucleotides align to TRBD2. With V trimmed by 5 bases and J by 9 bases, 1 base remained unmatched. The CDR3 is made up of 10 amino acids. Per the germline V gene, CDR1 is DFQATT and CDR2 is SNEGSKA (reference sequence).

This clonotype has more than one count but fewer than ten. The chain employs TRBV5-1 and TRBJ2-2; D is undetermined. Germline V gene sequence: CDR1 SGHRS, CDR2 YFSETQ. V was cut by 6 bases and J by 0 bases, with 12 bases left in between. The CDR3 covers 15 residues. CDR3 sequence: CASTSRSANTGELFF. As DNA, the CDR3 is TGCGCCAGCACGTCGCGCAGCGCGAACACCGGGGAGCTGTTTTTT.

This clonotype was observed a few times. V gene TRBV29-1 combines with J gene TRBJ2-1, with TRBD1 matching 7 bases. The V gene's germline CDR1 is SQVTM and CDR2 ANQGSEA. The CDR3 contains 12 residues. The J segment lost 12 bases and the V segment lost 5 bases, leaving 10 bases of the junction unmatched. CDR3 bases: TGCAGCGTTTCCCCCGAGGGGGACAGGCAGTTCTTC. Encoded protein: CSVSPEGDRQFF.

The chain joins TRBV7-9 to TRBJ1-6, with D unresolved. The germline gives CDR1 SEHNR, CDR2 FQNEAQ (reference sequence). This CDR3 has 14 amino acids. Trimming stripped 1 base from V and 10 bases from J, with 11 bases between. The CDR3: CASSLELRESPLHF. The CDR3, as DNA: TGTGCCAGCAGCTTAGAATTGAGGGAATCACCCCTCCACTTT.

This clonotype was counted a few times. This chain joins TRBV6-6 and TRBJ1-1; D remains unclear. The germline V and J ends were trimmed by 1 base and 5 bases, with 11 bases remaining between them. This CDR3 has 14 residues. The germline V gene encodes CDR1 MNHNY and CDR2 SVGAGI (reference sequence). CDR3 residues: CASSYLSGRTEAFF. The CDR3 coding sequence is TGTGCCAGCAGTTACTTGTCAGGCCGGACTGAAGCTTTCTTT.

There are many counts of this clonotype. CDR3 amino acids: CASSLGLADNEQFF. For the CDR3, the DNA is TGCGCCAGCAGCTTGGGACTAGCGGACAATGAGCAGTTCTTC. The V and J genes are TRBV5-1 and TRBJ2-1; 9 nucleotides line up with TRBD2. Germline V gene data show CDR1 as SGHRS and CDR2 as YFSETQ. The CDR3 totals 14 residues. The V gene end was trimmed by 0 bases and the J gene end by 5 bases; junction bases not matched to a gene: 0.

This clonotype has just a few counts. The chain couples TRBV28 to TRBJ2-3; the match to TRBD2 covers 15 bases. Losses at the gene ends were 8 bases for V and 5 bases for J; bases not matched to a gene: 5. The CDR3 runs 15 residues. Germline V lookup: CDR1 MDHEN, CDR2 SYDVKM. DNA of the CDR3: TGTGCCAGCGACGGGACTAGCGGGGGGCAAGATACGCAGTATTTT. Its protein is CASDGTSGGQDTQYF.

This clonotype was counted many times. The gene calls are TRBV15 and TRBJ1-2; 9 bases line up with TRBD1. The trim removed 4 bases at V and 7 bases at J, leaving 7 bases unmatched. The CDR3 runs to 14 residues. The V gene's germline CDR1 is LNHNV and CDR2 YYDKDF (reference sequence). The CDR3, as DNA: TGTGCCACCAGCACCCAGGGACAGGGTATTGGCTACACCTTC. As protein: CATSTQGQGIGYTF. Full variable domain (remainder filled in from reference TRBV15 and TRBJ1-2): DAMVIQNPRYQVTQFGKPVTLSCSQTLNHNVMYWYQQKSSQAPKLLFHYYDKDFNNEADTPDNFQSRRPNTSFCFLDIRSPGLGDTAMYLCATSTQGQGIGYTFGSGTRLTVV.

This clonotype showed up just a few times. The chain combines TRBV4-3 with TRBJ1-2; D is uncertain. V lost 3 bases, J lost 4 bases, and 12 bases lay in between. Germline V gives CDR1 LGHNA, CDR2 YSLEER. This CDR3 contains 14 residues. The CDR3 DNA is TGCGCCAGCAGCCAGACGCACGGCAGCTATGGCTACACCTTC. Residues: CASSQTHGSYGYTF.

The sample holds many counts of this clonotype. The chain uses TRBV4-2 and TRBJ2-3, with 8 nucleotides matching TRBD1. The V gene end was trimmed by 1 base and the J gene end by 1 base; junction bases not matched to a gene: 4. The CDR3 runs to 16 residues. The germline gives CDR1 LGHNA, CDR2 YNFKEQ. The CDR3 reads CASSQGGTGGTDTQYF. CDR3 coding DNA: TGTGCCAGCAGCCAAGGAGGGACAGGAGGCACAGATACGCAGTATTTT.

This chain connects TRBV5-4 to TRBJ1-1; maybe TRBD1 (6 bases). The ends were cut back, 1 base at V and 6 bases at J, with 13 bases in the middle. Germline CDR1 reads SGHNT; CDR2 reads YYREEE (reference sequence). CDR3 length equals 14 residues. The CDR3 spells CASSLYSGGAEAFF. CDR3 DNA: TGTGCCAGCAGCTTGTATAGCGGGGGCGCTGAAGCTTTCTTT.

This clonotype came up a few times. This chain uses TRBV20-1 with TRBJ2-5; no firm D call. Trimming pared 6 bases from V and 7 bases from J, leaving 21 bases between. Per the germline V gene, CDR1 is DFQATT and CDR2 is SNEGSKA (reference sequence). This CDR3 region has 14 residues. In DNA form, the CDR3 reads TGCAGTGCAACGGACCCTGTGGGGTATACGACCCAGTACTTC. Amino acid sequence: CSATDPVGYTTQYF.

In this sample, this clonotype turned up a few times. The chain couples TRBV6-2 or TRBV6-3 to TRBJ1-2, with D possibly matching TRBD1 (5 bases). V was cut by 4 bases and J by 4 bases, with 13 bases left in between. The germline CDR1 and CDR2 sequences are MNHEY and SVGEGT. The length of the CDR3 is 14 residues. The CDR3 protein is CASSSAGTLYGYTF. The CDR3 DNA reads TGTGCCAGCAGTTCCGCCGGGACTCTCTATGGCTACACCTTC.